This T cell receptor (beta chain) was profiled in a study of shared clonotypes between healthy human individuals. General study results and limits: Naive subsets, compared against memory subsets, generally had larger estimated richness values.

The protocol was immunoSEQ multiplex PCR, while the TCRdb copy is restricted to in-frame clones and leaves out a portion. This table has about 990,000 clones, more than 75% appearing once. Deletions cut 2 bases from V and 1 base from J, with 18 bases between. This CDR3 is 17 amino acids long. Germline V gives CDR1 SGHRS, CDR2 YFSETQ. As regards this clone: Its antigen is unidentified.

Sequencing input: memory CD4+ T cells from PBMCs. Subset reported: CD45RA-negative fraction. This sequence was found in a young man in good health. Some clones in this sample may be carry-over from other donors' samples. The chain carries TRBV5-1 and TRBJ2-5, with D unclear. The CDR3 here is CASSLSDRQSGQETQYF. CDR3 bases: TGCGCCAGCAGCTTATCTGATCGGCAATCAGGCCAAGAGACCCAGTACTTC.